What follows describes a single TCR beta chain. This sample is part of a study of shared clonotypes between healthy human individuals. CDR1 is SGHTA, CDR2 FQGTGA, per germline. The CDR3 totals 14 residues. V was clipped by 1 base and J by 6 bases, with 10 bases between them. Data came from immunoSEQ multiplex PCR; TCRdb stores just in-frame clones and leaves some out. The data show roughly 2.2 million clones, about 92% seen once. The source is a man between 18 and 29 years old in good health. Some clones in this sample may be carry-over from other donors' samples. The chain recombines TRBV7-3 with TRBJ2-1, with D perhaps matching TRBD1 (6 bases). The specimen was naive CD4+ T cells from PBMCs. Subset given: CD45RA+ positively selected. The CDR3, as DNA: TGTGCCAGCAGCTTAATGGGGGCCGGCAATGAGCAGTTCTTC. It yields the protein CASSLMGAGNEQFF. The full variable domain, completed using reference TRBV7-3 and TRBJ2-1, is GAGVSQTPSNKVTEKGKYVELRCDPISGHTALYWYRQSLGQGPEFLIYFQGTGAADDSGLPNDRFFAVRPEGSVSTLKIQRTERGDSAVYLCASSLMGAGNEQFFGPGTRLTVL.